This TCR beta chain was retrieved from a study of T-cell reconstitution after alpha-beta-depleted transplantation in children (dated by TCRdb to 2016 to 2018). Regarding the study in general: Using TCR repertoire profiling, the study followed T-cell immune reconstitution in a quantitative way in children after TCRalphabeta/CD19-depleted allogeneic hematopoietic cell transplantation. Results the study describes overall, beyond this receptor: In some patients, the high TCRbeta diversity seen at day 60 was put down to recipient T cells and intrathymic progenitors that had survived conditioning. Hyperexpanded clone frequencies declined over subsequent months; after one year, T-cell counts and TCRbeta diversity were mostly attributed to newly produced T cells. About two months after transplant, the apparently early recovery of alphabetaT-cell counts reportedly depended on just several hundred clones that had expanded rapidly and came from non-depleted graft cells.

According to the study, the label for this sample's treatment or condition signals: allogeneic hematopoietic cell transplantation with graft depleted of TCRalphabeta T cells and CD19 B cells. The children who served as transplant recipients had been given grafts of TCRalphabeta/CD19-depleted allogeneic hematopoietic cells. This clonotype showed up just a few times. The antigen this receptor binds is unknown. Base qualities are missing; no much larger clone stands one base away. Library preparation used PCR. The sequencer was an Illumina HiSeq 2500. Molecular barcoding was employed in the preparation of TCR libraries, with unique molecular identifiers being used to normalize TCRbeta repertoire quantification. TCRdb trimmed public reads at Q25 via fastp, called clones via MiXCR and kept in-frame beta chains. Identical CDR3 protein sequences are pooled into one entry, listed with their most common genes and DNA. The sample table lists approximately 220,000 distinct CDR3 sequences, 17% of them with a count of one. About 41% of the sample is taken by the ten largest.

This clonotype was obtained from a male patient aged 2-9 years who had a stem cell transplant for acute lymphoblastic leukemia, so the T cells may come from the graft donor. This sample comprised PBMCs, mostly from graft donor cells, obtained 360 days after TCRalphabeta/CD19-depleted stem cell transplant.

The CDR3 protein: CSARDDGFGYEQFF. The DNA reads as follows: TGCAGTGCTAGAGACGATGGGTTCGGCTATGAGCAGTTCTTC. Here the chain combines TRBV20-1 and TRBJ2-1, with the identity of the D gene unclear. CDR1 and CDR2 are drawn from the germline V gene (reference sequence): DFQATT, SNEGSKA. From cysteine to phenylalanine, the CDR3 is 14 amino acids long. The retained sequence is limited to the CDR3, 42 bases, with the frame set at the first base. The V end loses 0 bases and the J end loses 8 bases, and a stretch of 14 bases separates them.